This T cell receptor beta chain came from a study of blood T cells in healthy people across ages. Study background: T cells yielded about one barcoded beta molecule per two cells through template switching.

Study-level results: TCR beta diversity per million T cells fell roughly linearly with age. Diversity was higher, and naive CD4+ cells more numerous, in long-lived donors than in aged donors.

Note on this clonotype: Its antigen is currently unknown. Since a much larger clone is just one base distant, this may be a read error.

The CDR3 loop spans 14 amino acids. CDR1 is DFQATT and CDR2 is SNEGSKA in the germline V gene (reference sequence). V was clipped by 4 bases and J by 4 bases; unmatched bases: 8. Caucasian individuals from Russia who were healthy and aged roughly 6 to 90 acted as donors. Combining a sample-barcoded 5' primer with a J-beta primer mix, a second PCR ran for roughly 6 to 12 cycles. MiXCR, run by TCRdb on the 5' RACE reads, gives a single entry per CDR3 protein. Of hundreds of thousands of distinct CDR3 sequences listed, roughly half are singletons. This chain links TRBV20-1 with TRBJ2-3, with 7 bases that match TRBD1. The source of this sequence is a woman older than 75 in good health. The sequenced sample consisted of blood. CDR3 bases: TGCAGTGCTAAGAGACAGGGTGTAGCAGATACGCAGTATTTT. As protein: CSAKRQGVADTQYF.